The sequence of this T cell receptor beta chain was determined in a study of cytomegalovirus exposure and HLA in healthy donors. Vbeta (60) and Jbeta (13) primers were used in the PCR. Sequencing was performed with immunoSEQ multiplex PCR; in TCRdb, only in-frame clones are kept and a portion is missing. The table lists 200,000 to 250,000 clones, roughly 83% of them singletons. Regarding this clone: Its antigen is as yet unknown.

Study-wide results and limits: The majority of CMV-associated TCR beta chains were reported as apparently HLA-restricted in a later analysis.

Per germline, CDR1 SEHNR and CDR2 FQNEAQ (reference sequence). This CDR3 region has 15 residues. V dropped 3 bases and J dropped 3; count of bases not matched to a gene: 2. This chain links TRBV7-9 with TRBJ1-5; 10 positions match TRBD1. Material: PBMCs. This clonotype was obtained from a girl between 10 and 17 years old in good health and CMV-seronegative. The CDR3 is CASSFGTGDNQPQHF. Written as DNA, the CDR3 is TGTGCCAGCAGCTTTGGGACAGGGGACAATCAGCCCCAGCATTTT.